Sequencing of this T cell receptor (beta chain) was carried out in a study of cytomegalovirus exposure and HLA in healthy donors. The study's findings and limits: Within a later analysis, the majority of CMV-associated TCR beta chains appeared HLA-restricted.

For this clone: Antigen: not known.

The CDR3 consists of 15 residues. CDR1 is PRHDT and CDR2 is FYEKMQ in the germline V gene (reference sequence). Trimming pared 4 bases from V and 0 bases from J, leaving 12 bases between. 13 Jbeta primers and 60 Vbeta primers were used for the PCR. Here immunoSEQ multiplex PCR was the method, and the copy in TCRdb shows in-frame clones only, minus some. The sample holds roughly 150,000 clones, approximately 80% seen once. The chain is built from TRBV13 and TRBJ1-1; D might be TRBD1 (5 bases). The TCR originated in a boy aged 2 to 9 in good health and CMV-seronegative. Material for sequencing was PBMCs. The CDR3 region is CASSSPKTVNTEAFF. The CDR3 DNA reads as TGTGCCAGCAGCTCGCCAAAGACAGTGAACACTGAAGCTTTCTTT.